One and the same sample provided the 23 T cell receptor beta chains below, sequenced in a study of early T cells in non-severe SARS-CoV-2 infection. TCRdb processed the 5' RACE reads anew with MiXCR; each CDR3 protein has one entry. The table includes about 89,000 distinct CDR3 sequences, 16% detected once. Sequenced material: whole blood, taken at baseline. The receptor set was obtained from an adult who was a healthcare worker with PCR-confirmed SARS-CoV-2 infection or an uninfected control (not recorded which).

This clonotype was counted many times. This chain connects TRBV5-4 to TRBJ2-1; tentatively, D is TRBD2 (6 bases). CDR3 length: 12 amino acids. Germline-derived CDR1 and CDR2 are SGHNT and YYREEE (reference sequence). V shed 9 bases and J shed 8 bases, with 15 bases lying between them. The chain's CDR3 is CATVTSTDEQFF. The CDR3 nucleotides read TGTGCCACCGTGACTAGTACGGATGAGCAGTTCTTC.

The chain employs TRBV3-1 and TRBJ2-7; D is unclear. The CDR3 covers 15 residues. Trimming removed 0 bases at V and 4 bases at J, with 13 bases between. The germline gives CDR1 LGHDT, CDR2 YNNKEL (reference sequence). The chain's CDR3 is CASSQDPPVGYEQYF. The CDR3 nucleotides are TGTGCCAGCAGCCAAGATCCGCCGGTAGGGTACGAGCAGTACTTC.

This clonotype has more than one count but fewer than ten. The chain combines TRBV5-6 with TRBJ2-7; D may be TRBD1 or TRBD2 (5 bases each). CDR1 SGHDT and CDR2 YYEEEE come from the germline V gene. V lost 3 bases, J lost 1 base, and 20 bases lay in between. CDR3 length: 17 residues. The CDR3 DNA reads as TGTGCCAGCAGCTCCCCCCTTTATGAGGGGCTGTCCTACGAGCAGTACTTC. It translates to CASSSPLYEGLSYEQYF.

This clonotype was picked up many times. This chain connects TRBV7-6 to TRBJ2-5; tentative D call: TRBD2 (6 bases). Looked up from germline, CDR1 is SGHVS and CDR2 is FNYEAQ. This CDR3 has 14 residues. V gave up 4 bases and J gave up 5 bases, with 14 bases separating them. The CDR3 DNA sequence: TGTGCCAGCAGCTCGCGCGGGAATAGGGAGACCCAGTACTTC. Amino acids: CASSSRGNRETQYF. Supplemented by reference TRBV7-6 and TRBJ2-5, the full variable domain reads GAGVSQSPRYKVTKRGQDVALRCDPISGHVSLYWYRQALGQGPEFLTYFNYEAQQDKSGLPNDRFSAERPEGSISTLTIQRTEQRDSAMYRCASSSRGNRETQYFGPGTRLLVL.

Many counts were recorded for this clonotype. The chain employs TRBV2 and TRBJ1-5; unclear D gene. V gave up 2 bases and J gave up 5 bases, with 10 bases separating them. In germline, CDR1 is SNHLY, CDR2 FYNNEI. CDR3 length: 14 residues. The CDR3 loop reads CASSETQSYQPQHF. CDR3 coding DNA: TGTGCCAGCAGTGAAACCCAGAGCTATCAGCCCCAGCATTTT.

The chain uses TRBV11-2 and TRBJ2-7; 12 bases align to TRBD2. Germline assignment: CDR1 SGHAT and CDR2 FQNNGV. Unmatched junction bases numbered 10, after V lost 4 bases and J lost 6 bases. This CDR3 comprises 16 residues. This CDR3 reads CASSSPLAGGPGEQYF. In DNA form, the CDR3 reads TGTGCCAGCAGCTCCCCTCTAGCGGGAGGGCCGGGCGAGCAGTACTTC.

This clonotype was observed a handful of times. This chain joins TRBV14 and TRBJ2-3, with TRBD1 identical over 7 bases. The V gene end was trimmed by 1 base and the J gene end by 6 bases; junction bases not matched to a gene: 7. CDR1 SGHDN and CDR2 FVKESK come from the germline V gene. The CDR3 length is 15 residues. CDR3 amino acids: CASSQVQGFVDTQYF. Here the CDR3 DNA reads TGTGCCAGCAGCCAAGTACAGGGGTTCGTGGATACGCAGTATTTT.

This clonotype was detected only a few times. The CDR3 here is CASGRSSEETQYF. CDR3 DNA sequence: TGTGCCAGCGGGCGGAGTTCTGAAGAGACCCAGTACTTC. The gene calls are TRBV11-3 and TRBJ2-5, with D hard to call. The CDR3 covers 13 residues. The V gene lost 8 bases and the J gene lost 3 bases, with 13 bases spanning the gap. The germline V gene has CDR1 SGHNT and CDR2 YENEEA.

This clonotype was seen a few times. CDR3 protein: CASSLAAHHYNEQFF. Written as DNA, the CDR3 is TGTGCCAGCAGTTTAGCCGCCCACCATTACAATGAGCAGTTCTTC. The chain links TRBV12-3 or TRBV12-4 to TRBJ2-1, with D unresolved. This CDR3 contains 15 residues. Trimming removed 0 bases at V and 4 bases at J, with 10 bases between.

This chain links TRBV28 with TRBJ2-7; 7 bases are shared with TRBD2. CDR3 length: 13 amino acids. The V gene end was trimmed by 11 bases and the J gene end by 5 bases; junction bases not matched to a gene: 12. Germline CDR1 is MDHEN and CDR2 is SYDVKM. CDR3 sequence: CACDGGSSHEQYF. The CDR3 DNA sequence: TGTGCCTGCGATGGCGGGAGCAGCCACGAGCAGTACTTC.

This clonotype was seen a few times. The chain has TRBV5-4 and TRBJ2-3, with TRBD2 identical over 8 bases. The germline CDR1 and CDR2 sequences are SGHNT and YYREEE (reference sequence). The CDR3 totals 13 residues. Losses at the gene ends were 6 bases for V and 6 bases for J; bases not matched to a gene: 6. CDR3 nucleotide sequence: TGTGCCAGCACCGCCGGGACTAGGGATACGCAGTATTTT. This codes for CASTAGTRDTQYF.

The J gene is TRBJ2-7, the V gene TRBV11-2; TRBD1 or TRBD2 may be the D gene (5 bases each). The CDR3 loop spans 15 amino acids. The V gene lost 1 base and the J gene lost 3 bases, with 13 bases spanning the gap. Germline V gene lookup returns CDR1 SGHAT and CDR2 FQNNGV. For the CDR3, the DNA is TGTGCCAGCAGCTTAGCCGGGACCCGAGTCTACGAGCAGTACTTC. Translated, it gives CASSLAGTRVYEQYF.

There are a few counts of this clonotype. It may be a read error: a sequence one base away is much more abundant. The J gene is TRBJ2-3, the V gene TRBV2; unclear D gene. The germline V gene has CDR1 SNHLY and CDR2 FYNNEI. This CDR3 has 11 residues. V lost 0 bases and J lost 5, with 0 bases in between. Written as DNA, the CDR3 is TGTGCCAGCAGTGAAGCAGATACGCAGTATTTT. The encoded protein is CASSEADTQYF.

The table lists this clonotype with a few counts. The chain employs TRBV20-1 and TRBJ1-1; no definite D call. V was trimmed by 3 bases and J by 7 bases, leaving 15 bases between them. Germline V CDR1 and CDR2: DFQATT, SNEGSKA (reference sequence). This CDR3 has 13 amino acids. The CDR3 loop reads CSASSQYTNEAFF. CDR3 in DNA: TGCAGTGCTAGTTCCCAGTATACGAATGAAGCTTTCTTT.

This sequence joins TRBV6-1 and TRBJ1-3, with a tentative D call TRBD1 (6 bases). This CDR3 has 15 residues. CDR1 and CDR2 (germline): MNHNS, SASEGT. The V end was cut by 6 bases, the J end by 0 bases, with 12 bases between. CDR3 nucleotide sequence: TGTGCCAGCAGAGTAGGACAGAGCTCTGGAAACACCATATATTTT. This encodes CASRVGQSSGNTIYF.

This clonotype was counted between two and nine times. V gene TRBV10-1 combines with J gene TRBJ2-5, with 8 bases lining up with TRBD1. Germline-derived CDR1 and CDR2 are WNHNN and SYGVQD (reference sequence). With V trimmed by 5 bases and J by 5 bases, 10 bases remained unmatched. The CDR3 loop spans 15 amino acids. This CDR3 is CASSPGQGLMETQYF. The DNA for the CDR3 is TGCGCCAGCAGTCCCGGACAGGGTCTGATGGAGACCCAGTACTTC.

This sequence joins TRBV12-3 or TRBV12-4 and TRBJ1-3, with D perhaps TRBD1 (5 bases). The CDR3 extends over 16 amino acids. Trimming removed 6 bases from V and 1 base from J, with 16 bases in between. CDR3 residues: CASSRRDLSSGNTIYF. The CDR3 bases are TGTGCCAGCAGCCGCAGGGACCTCTCATCTGGAAACACCATATATTTT.

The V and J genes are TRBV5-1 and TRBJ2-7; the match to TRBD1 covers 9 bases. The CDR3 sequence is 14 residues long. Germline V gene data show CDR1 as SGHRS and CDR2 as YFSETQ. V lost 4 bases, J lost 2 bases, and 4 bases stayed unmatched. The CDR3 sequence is CASSLDRGPYEQYF. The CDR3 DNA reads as TGCGCCAGCAGCCTGGACAGGGGACCCTACGAGCAGTACTTC.

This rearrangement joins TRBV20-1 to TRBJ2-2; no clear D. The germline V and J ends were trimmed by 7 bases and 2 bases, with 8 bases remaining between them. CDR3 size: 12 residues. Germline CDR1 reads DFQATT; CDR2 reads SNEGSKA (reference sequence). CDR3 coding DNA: TGCAGTGGGCTAGAAAACACCGGGGAGCTGTTTTTT. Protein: CSGLENTGELFF.

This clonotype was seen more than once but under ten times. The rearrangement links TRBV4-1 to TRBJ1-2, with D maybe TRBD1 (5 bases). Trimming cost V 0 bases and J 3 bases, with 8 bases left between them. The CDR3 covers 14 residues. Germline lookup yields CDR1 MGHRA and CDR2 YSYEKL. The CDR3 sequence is CASSQDGAYYGYTF. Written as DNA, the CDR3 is TGCGCCAGCAGCCAAGACGGGGCCTACTATGGCTACACCTTC.

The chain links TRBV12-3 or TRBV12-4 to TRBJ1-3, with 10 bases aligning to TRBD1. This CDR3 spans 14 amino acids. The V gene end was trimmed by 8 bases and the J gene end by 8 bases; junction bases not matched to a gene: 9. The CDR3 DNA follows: TGTGCCAGCCTAGACAGGGGGCGGAGGGACACCATATATTTT. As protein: CASLDRGRRDTIYF.

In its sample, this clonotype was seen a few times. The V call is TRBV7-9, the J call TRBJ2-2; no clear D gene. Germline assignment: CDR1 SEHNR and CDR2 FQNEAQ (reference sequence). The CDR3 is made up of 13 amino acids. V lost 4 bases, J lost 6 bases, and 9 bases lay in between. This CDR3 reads CASSSIHSGELFF. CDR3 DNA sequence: TGTGCCAGCAGCTCCATACATTCCGGGGAGCTGTTTTTT.

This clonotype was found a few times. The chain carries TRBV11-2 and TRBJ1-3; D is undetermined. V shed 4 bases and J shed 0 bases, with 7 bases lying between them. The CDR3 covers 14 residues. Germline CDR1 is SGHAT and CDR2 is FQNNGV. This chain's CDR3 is CASSSVSSGNTIYF. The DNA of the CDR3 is TGTGCCAGCAGCTCCGTAAGCTCTGGAAACACCATATATTTT. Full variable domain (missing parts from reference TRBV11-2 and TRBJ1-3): EAGVAQSPRYKIIEKRQSVAFWCNPISGHATLYWYQQILGQGPKLLIQFQNNGVVDDSQLPKDRFSAERLKGVDSTLKIQPAKLEDSAVYLCASSSVSSGNTIYFGEGSWLTVV.